The rows below give T cell receptor beta chains drawn from one sample of a study of T cells in Graves' hyperthyroidism and ophthalmopathy. TCRdb re-derived calls from the multiplex PCR reads in MiXCR, one entry per CDR3 protein. Altogether 550,000 to 650,000 distinct CDR3 sequences are present, approximately 14% being singletons, with the ten largest covering approximately 15%. Sequenced input: blood. The receptors derive from a middle-aged woman with Graves' hyperthyroidism. Each CDR3 is given with its conserved first and last residue. D genes are given only for firm matches. Some rows have no size entry. The others give once, few or many, or a class for an expanded clone.

D gene: -
J gene: TRBJ2-1
clone size: few
V gene: TRBV24-1
CDR3 protein: CATSAPESAGEQFF
CDR3 DNA: TGTGCCACCAGTGCCCCTGAAAGCGCGGGTGAGCAGTTCTTC

D gene: TRBD2
J gene: TRBJ2-1
clone size: many
V gene: TRBV20-1
CDR3 protein: CSARDLLLAGGINEQFF
CDR3 DNA: TGCAGTGCTAGAGATCTATTGCTAGCGGGAGGGATAAATGAGCAGTTCTTC

D gene: -
J gene: TRBJ2-3
clone size: many
V gene: TRBV27
CDR3 protein: CASSLKGAGTDTQYF
CDR3 DNA: TGTGCCAGCAGTTTGAAGGGAGCGGGCACAGATACGCAGTATTTT

D gene: -
J gene: TRBJ2-1
clone size: many
V gene: TRBV24-1
CDR3 protein: CATSGGPSYNEQFF
CDR3 DNA: TGTGCCACCAGTGGAGGGCCCTCCTACAATGAGCAGTTCTTC

D gene: TRBD2
J gene: TRBJ2-1
clone size: few
V gene: TRBV24-1
CDR3 protein: CATSSSGGNEQFF
CDR3 DNA: TGTGCCACCAGTTCTAGCGGGGGCAATGAGCAGTTCTTC

D gene: TRBD2
J gene: TRBJ2-2
clone size: few
V gene: TRBV28
CDR3 protein: CASRRTSLELFF
CDR3 DNA: TGTGCCAGCAGACGGACTAGTTTGGAGCTGTTTTTT

D gene: TRBD2
J gene: TRBJ2-2
clone size: -
V gene: TRBV5-4
CDR3 protein: CASSGGSGRAARELFF
CDR3 DNA: TGTGCCAGCAGCGGGGGTAGCGGGAGGGCCGCAAGGGAGCTGTTTTTT

D gene: -
J gene: TRBJ2-6
clone size: -
V gene: TRBV29-1
CDR3 protein: CSVEVPQSSPVANVLTF
CDR3 DNA: TGCAGCGTTGAAGTTCCACAGAGCTCCCCCGTGGCCAACGTCCTGACTTTC

D gene: -
J gene: TRBJ1-2
clone size: -
V gene: TRBV4-1
CDR3 protein: CASSQEGGGAGVYGYTF
CDR3 DNA: TGCGCCAGCAGCCAAGAAGGAGGAGGTGCAGGGGTCTATGGCTACACCTTC

D gene: -
J gene: TRBJ2-1
clone size: many
V gene: TRBV3-1
CDR3 protein: CASSQDPAVKQFF
CDR3 DNA: TGTGCCAGCAGCCAAGACCCCGCAGTAAAGCAGTTCTTC

D gene: -
J gene: TRBJ1-5
clone size: many
V gene: TRBV20-1
CDR3 protein: CSARVGGGNQPQHF
CDR3 DNA: TGCAGTGCTAGAGTCGGGGGAGGCAATCAGCCCCAGCATTTT

D gene: -
J gene: TRBJ2-7
clone size: few
V gene: TRBV27
CDR3 protein: CASSLSIGYSYEQYF
CDR3 DNA: TGTGCCAGCAGTTTATCAATCGGGTACTCCTACGAGCAGTACTTC

D gene: -
J gene: TRBJ1-1
clone size: -
V gene: TRBV25-1
CDR3 protein: CASSVGTTYTEAFF
CDR3 DNA: TGTGCCAGCAGTGTCGGGACAACCTACACTGAAGCTTTCTTT

D gene: -
J gene: TRBJ1-3
clone size: few
V gene: TRBV15
CDR3 protein: CATSLLGGNTIYF
CDR3 DNA: TGTGCCACCAGCTTACTCGGCGGAAACACCATATATTTT